Each of the 16 T cell receptor beta chains below was sequenced from the same sample in a study of T-cell reconstitution after alpha-beta-depleted transplantation in children. Unique molecular identifiers were built into the TCRbeta library. TCRdb itself ran the PCR reads through MiXCR, one entry per CDR3 protein. Among around 670,000 distinct CDR3 sequences listed, under 15% were seen once. The source was PBMCs, collected before TCRalphabeta/CD19-depleted stem cell transplant. The receptors were gathered from a girl aged 2-15 years with congenital amegakaryocytic thrombocytopenia, due to receive a stem cell transplant.

Ten or more counts support this clonotype. The chain combines TRBV7-9 with TRBJ2-1; D gene ambiguous. Trimming pared 5 bases from V and 0 bases from J, leaving 17 bases between. This CDR3 comprises 17 residues. CDR1 and CDR2 (germline): SEHNR, FQNEAQ (reference sequence). The CDR3 loop reads CASSAKGFFSSYNEQFF. The DNA for the CDR3 is TGTGCCAGCAGCGCAAAGGGCTTTTTTAGCTCCTACAATGAGCAGTTCTTC.

This clonotype was counted between two and nine times. This chain uses TRBV20-1 with TRBJ2-3, with TRBD2 matching 9 bases. The CDR3 consists of 14 residues. The trim removed 8 bases at V and 4 bases at J, leaving 10 bases unmatched. Looked up from germline, CDR1 is DFQATT and CDR2 is SNEGSKA (reference sequence). The CDR3 here is CSTHGGRAADTQYF. CDR3 in DNA: TGCAGTACACACGGCGGGAGGGCCGCAGATACGCAGTATTTT.

This clonotype was found many times. At one end the junction does not follow the germline gene, possibly because of a read error. The chain is built from TRBV19 and TRBJ2-3; 7 bases align to TRBD1. Germline V lookup: CDR1 LNHDA, CDR2 SQIVND (reference sequence). The CDR3 has 15 residues. CDR3 DNA: TGTGCCAGTCGATATTCCCGGGACAGCAGAGATACGCAGTATTTT. Protein: CASRYSRDSRDTQYF.

A word on this clonotype: Relative to the germline gene, one junction end is altered; a read error may explain this. The chain has TRBV30 and TRBJ2-7; 9 bases align to TRBD1. CDR3 size: 13 residues. Germline loops: CDR1 GTSNPN, CDR2 SVGIG (reference sequence). This chain's CDR3 is CAWMPGQGYEQYF. The CDR3 DNA sequence: TGTGCTTGGATGCCGGGACAGGGCTACGAGCAGTACTTC.

The genes are TRBV12-3 or TRBV12-4 and TRBJ2-1; D is uncertain. This CDR3 comprises 14 residues. V lost 2 bases, J lost 4 bases, and 9 bases lay in between. For the CDR3, the DNA is TGTGCCAGCAGTTTAAGGAGAGAATACAATGAGCAGTTCTTC. This translates into CASSLRREYNEQFF.

This clonotype was counted only a few times. The chain combines TRBV7-6 with TRBJ2-2, with a possible D match to TRBD1 (5 bases). Per germline, CDR1 SGHVS and CDR2 FNYEAQ. The CDR3 loop spans 16 amino acids. V was clipped by 4 bases and J by 1 base, with 13 bases between them. The CDR3 reads CASSSQGGVNTGELFF. The DNA of the CDR3 is TGTGCCAGCAGCTCGCAGGGTGGTGTGAACACCGGGGAGCTGTTTTTT.

The chain employs TRBV5-1 and TRBJ1-5, with TRBD1 as a possible D gene (6 bases). Trimming removed 4 bases from V and 3 bases from J, with 14 bases in between. The germline V gene encodes CDR1 SGHRS and CDR2 YFSETQ. This CDR3 has 15 residues. This chain's CDR3 is CASSLIAGANQPQHF. CDR3 nucleotides: TGCGCCAGCAGCCTCATTGCAGGGGCCAATCAGCCCCAGCATTTT. Variable domain in full (rest from reference TRBV5-1 and TRBJ1-5): KAGVTQTPRYLIKTRGQQVTLSCSPISGHRSVSWYQQTPGQGLQFLFEYFSETQRNKGNFPGRFSGRQFSNSRSEMNVSTLELGDSALYLCASSLIAGANQPQHFGDGTRLSIL.

There are many counts of this clonotype. The chain is built from TRBV20-1 and TRBJ2-5; TRBD2 matches at 8 bases. CDR3 length equals 14 residues. CDR1 is DFQATT and CDR2 is SNEGSKA in the germline V gene (reference sequence). After removal of 0 bases from V and 0 bases from J, the junction contained 0 bases not matched to a gene. CDR3 loop: CSARETSDQETQYF. CDR3 nucleotides: TGCAGTGCTAGAGAGACTAGCGACCAAGAGACCCAGTACTTC.

This clonotype was seen ten or more times. V gene TRBV20-1 combines with J gene TRBJ2-1; a possible D gene is TRBD2 (5 bases). V was pared by 6 bases and J by 9 bases, with 21 bases between. CDR3 length: 14 residues. Per germline, CDR1 DFQATT and CDR2 SNEGSKA (reference sequence). In DNA form, the CDR3 reads TGCAGTGCCCGCGGAGGTGAGGCTAGCCTTGAGCAGTTCTTC. This translates into CSARGGEASLEQFF.

This clonotype was seen ten or more times. The chain employs TRBV9 and TRBJ2-1; D unresolved. Germline loops: CDR1 SGDLS, CDR2 YYNGEE. V was pared by 3 bases and J by 2 bases, with 6 bases between. The CDR3 totals 13 residues. CDR3 sequence (DNA): TGTGCCAGCAGCGACAACACCTACAATGAGCAGTTCTTC. This encodes CASSDNTYNEQFF.

A remark on this clonotype: This may come from a read error, since a much larger clone is one base off. J is TRBJ2-7 and V is TRBV20-1, with 14 bases identical to TRBD2. Germline V gene lookup returns CDR1 DFQATT and CDR2 SNEGSKA (reference sequence). This CDR3 has 15 amino acids. CDR3: CGARGTSGSYDEQYF. The CDR3 DNA sequence: TGCGGTGCTAGAGGGACTAGCGGGAGTTATGACGAGCAGTACTTC.

The CDR3 protein is CASSLDGTGPSGNTIYF. CDR3 DNA sequence: TGTGCCAGCAGCTTGGATGGGACAGGGCCCTCTGGAAACACCATATATTTT. The rearrangement uses TRBV7-9 and TRBJ1-3, with 9 bases matching TRBD1. Germline CDR1 is SEHNR and CDR2 is FQNEAQ (reference sequence). CDR3 length equals 17 residues. Unmatched junction bases numbered 6, after V lost 3 bases and J lost 0 bases. The whole variable domain, remainder taken from reference TRBV7-9 and TRBJ1-3, is DTGVSQNPRHKITKRGQNVTFRCDPISEHNRLYWYRQTLGQGPEFLTYFQNEAQLEKSRLLSDRFSAERPKGSFSTLEIQRTEQGDSAMYLCASSLDGTGPSGNTIYFGEGSWLTVV.

This clonotype was observed many times. The V gene is TRBV5-1, the J gene TRBJ1-2; unclear D gene. This CDR3 contains 13 residues. Germline lookup yields CDR1 SGHRS and CDR2 YFSETQ. Trimming removed 0 bases from V and 4 bases from J, with 7 bases in between. The CDR3 reads CASSLGGVYGYTF. Written as DNA, the CDR3 is TGCGCCAGCAGCTTGGGCGGAGTCTATGGCTACACCTTC.

This clonotype has only a few counts. The chain recombines TRBV6-5 with TRBJ2-3; D unclear. V was pared by 3 bases and J by 5 bases, with 9 bases between. This CDR3 spans 13 amino acids. Germline V gene data show CDR1 as MNHEY and CDR2 as SVGAGI. CDR3 nucleotide sequence: TGTGCCAGCAGTTATTTTGGGGTAGATACGCAGTATTTT. This codes for CASSYFGVDTQYF.

This clonotype was seen at least ten times. This chain connects TRBV5-1 to TRBJ2-1, with 8 bases lining up with TRBD1. This CDR3 region has 16 residues. Trimming cost V 3 bases and J 0 bases; bases outside gene matches: 5. Germline CDR1 is SGHRS and CDR2 is YFSETQ. CDR3: CASSSRQGNSYNEQFF. The DNA for the CDR3 is TGCGCCAGCAGCTCCAGACAGGGGAACTCCTACAATGAGCAGTTCTTC.

V usage is TRBV4-2 and J usage is TRBJ2-7, with TRBD2 matching over 7 bases. This CDR3 has 15 residues. V lost 4 bases and J lost 2; bases outside the gene matches: 8. CDR1 and CDR2 (germline): LGHNA, YNFKEQ. The CDR3 DNA reads TGTGCCAGCAGCCCGCCCGGGACTACCACCTACGAGCAGTACTTC. Translating gives CASSPPGTTTYEQYF.